The 28 T cell receptor beta chains given below trace back to one sample, sequenced in a study of T cells in Graves' hyperthyroidism and ophthalmopathy. The source material, RNA transcripts, was used to amplify TCR beta CDR3 regions. The TCR CDR3 was amplified in a first-round RT-PCR using the HTBI primer set. TCRdb re-derived calls from the multiplex PCR reads in MiXCR, one entry per CDR3 protein. The profile shows 300,000 to 450,000 distinct CDR3 sequences, 15% to 17% of them singletons. Sequenced material: blood. The origin of the receptors is a woman under 30 with Graves' hyperthyroidism that later progressed to Graves' ophthalmopathy.

This clonotype was seen ten or more times. The chain couples TRBV12-5 to TRBJ2-2; D is possibly TRBD1 (6 bases). V lost 1 base, J lost 1 base, and 7 bases lay in between. This CDR3 region has 15 residues. Germline CDR1 LGHNT, CDR2 FRNRAP. The CDR3 nucleotides are TGTGCTAGTGGTTTGGACAGGGTGAACACCGGGGAGCTGTTTTTT. Translated, it gives CASGLDRVNTGELFF.

This clonotype showed up many times. The CDR3, as DNA: TGTGCCAGCAGCTTTGGATTTGCAGATACGCAGTATTTT. Amino acid sequence: CASSFGFADTQYF. The V gene is TRBV7-2, the J gene TRBJ2-3; D remains unclear. Per germline, CDR1 SGHTA and CDR2 FQGNSA. The CDR3 is 13 amino acids. With 3 bases removed from V and 4 bases from J, the gap between germline ends came to 8 bases.

This clonotype was seen more than once but under ten times. The chain is built from TRBV24-1 and TRBJ2-2, with TRBD2 identical over 7 bases. CDR1 and CDR2 from the germline V gene are KGHDR and SFDVKD. Trimming cost V 10 bases and J 7 bases; bases outside gene matches: 8. The CDR3 has 13 amino acids. CDR3 DNA sequence: TGTGCCACTAGACGGGGAGGGATCGGGGAGCTGTTTTTT. The encoded protein is CATRRGGIGELFF.

This clonotype was observed at least ten times. The chain employs TRBV6-4 and TRBJ2-3, with 9 nucleotides matching TRBD2. V shed 3 bases and J 0 bases; nucleotides not matched to a gene: 1. CDR1 is MRHNA and CDR2 is SNTAGT in the germline V gene. The CDR3 is 15 residues long. Written as DNA, the CDR3 is TGTGCCAGCAGTGAACTAGCGGGCAGCACAGATACGCAGTATTTT. Protein product: CASSELAGSTDTQYF.

This clonotype was recorded many times. V and J are TRBV2 and TRBJ1-2, with TRBD1 matching 7 bases. Germline CDR1 and CDR2: SNHLY and FYNNEI. Trimming at V came to 4 bases and at J to 4 bases, leaving 6 bases not matched to a gene. CDR3 length equals 14 residues. The CDR3 DNA sequence: TGTGCCAGCAGTGCGCGGGACAGCAGCTATGGCTACACCTTC. Amino acid sequence: CASSARDSSYGYTF.

This clonotype appeared many times. The chain carries TRBV12-3 or TRBV12-4 and TRBJ1-1, with D possibly matching TRBD1 (6 bases). This CDR3 has 15 amino acids. V lost 1 base to trimming and J lost 1 base, with 10 bases between them. CDR3 nucleotides: TGTGCCAGCAGTTTAGTGTTAGGGGGGAACACTGAAGCTTTCTTT. Protein: CASSLVLGGNTEAFF.

The table lists this clonotype with many counts. The gene calls are TRBV28 and TRBJ2-4; D not resolved. The CDR3 has 15 amino acids. Germline loops: CDR1 MDHEN, CDR2 SYDVKM. V gave up 5 bases and J gave up 6 bases, with 17 bases separating them. CDR3 amino acids: CASSPFRVDGNIQYF. CDR3 sequence (DNA): TGTGCCAGCAGTCCCTTTCGGGTTGATGGAAACATTCAGTACTTC.

The rearrangement uses TRBV4-2 and TRBJ2-4, with 9 bases identical to TRBD2. This CDR3 is built from 17 residues. The trim removed 2 bases at V and 7 bases at J, leaving 12 bases unmatched. CDR1 is LGHNA and CDR2 is YNFKEQ in the germline V gene. As DNA, the CDR3 is TGTGCCAGCAGCCAATACATAGCGGGAGATGAGAGGAACATTCAGTACTTC. Protein: CASSQYIAGDERNIQYF.

This clonotype was counted many times. V usage is TRBV18 and J usage is TRBJ2-5; 8 bases agree with TRBD1. The length of the CDR3 is 14 residues. Per the germline V gene, CDR1 is KGHSH and CDR2 is LQKENI. The trim removed 6 bases at V and 4 bases at J, leaving 7 bases unmatched. The CDR3 spells CASSVGQGGETQYF. Here the CDR3 DNA reads TGTGCCAGCTCGGTCGGACAGGGAGGAGAGACCCAGTACTTC.

The V gene is TRBV4-1, the J gene TRBJ2-7, with 9 bases matching TRBD2. This CDR3 has 15 amino acids. With V trimmed by 3 bases and J by 4 bases, 7 bases remained unmatched. Germline V CDR1 and CDR2: MGHRA, YSYEKL. The DNA for the CDR3 is TGCGCCAGCAGCCAGGGGACTAGCTCCACTTACGAGCAGTACTTC. Its translation is CASSQGTSSTYEQYF.

The gene calls are TRBV6-1 and TRBJ2-2; 7 bases line up with TRBD1. V gave up 4 bases and J gave up 7 bases; unmatched junction bases: 6. Germline lookup yields CDR1 MNHNS and CDR2 SASEGT. The CDR3 is 14 amino acids. The CDR3 nucleotides are TGTGCCAGCAGTGCCCAGGGGGACGGCGGGGAGCTGTTTTTT. Its translation is CASSAQGDGGELFF.

Worth noting for this clonotype: One base away lies a much larger clone, so this may be a sequencing read error. The CDR3 does not end in the conserved phenylalanine or tryptophan, so this is likely a read error. The chain couples TRBV27 to TRBJ2-7; no clear D. Per germline, CDR1 MNHEY and CDR2 SMNVEV (reference sequence). V lost 5 bases to trimming and J lost 6 bases, with 8 bases between them. The CDR3 length is 11 residues. In DNA, the CDR3 is TGTGCCAGCAGTCTAGGAGCCGAGCAGTACCTC. Amino acids: CASSLGAEQYL.

There are many counts of this clonotype. This chain joins TRBV5-1 and TRBJ2-7; TRBD1 matches 7 bases. The germline CDR1 and CDR2 sequences are SGHRS and YFSETQ. The V and J ends lost 4 bases and 2 bases, in that order; junction bases with no gene match: 9. The CDR3 loop spans 15 amino acids. The DNA for the CDR3 is TGCGCCAGCAGCCCCACAGGGGCCTCGACCTACGAGCAGTACTTC. Its translation: CASSPTGASTYEQYF.

The table lists this clonotype with many counts. A much larger clone lies one base from this, so it may be a read error. The genes are TRBV2 and TRBJ2-1; 11 nucleotides line up with TRBD2. Per germline, CDR1 SNHLY and CDR2 FYNNEI. The CDR3 length is 17 residues. Here the CDR3 DNA reads TGTGCCAGCAATGAAACGGCTAGCGGGAGGTCCTACAATGAGCAGTTCTTC. This gives the protein CASNETASGRSYNEQFF.

This clonotype was counted only a few times. The rearrangement links TRBV4-1 to TRBJ2-5, with D possibly being TRBD2 (6 bases). Deletions cut 1 base from V and 4 bases from J, with 13 bases between. CDR1 and CDR2 from the germline V gene are MGHRA and YSYEKL. The CDR3 consists of 15 residues. This CDR3 is CASSQGGGVLETQYF. Written as DNA, the CDR3 is TGCGCCAGCAGCCAAGGCGGCGGGGTTTTAGAGACCCAGTACTTC.

This clonotype was found a few times. The rearrangement links TRBV5-4 to TRBJ2-7; TRBD2 matches at 7 bases. Trimming at V came to 2 bases and at J to 3 bases, leaving 5 bases not matched to a gene. The CDR3 contains 14 residues. Germline V gene sequence: CDR1 SGHNT, CDR2 YYREEE (reference sequence). CDR3 nucleotide sequence: TGTGCCAGCAGCTTCGGCCTAGCGGACTACGAGCAGTACTTC. Protein: CASSFGLADYEQYF.

The sample holds many counts of this clonotype. The V gene is TRBV6-1, the J gene TRBJ2-3; 7 bases align to TRBD2. This CDR3 is built from 18 residues. Germline lookup yields CDR1 MNHNS and CDR2 SASEGT. V shed 5 bases and J 1 base; nucleotides not matched to a gene: 15. CDR3 nucleotides: TGTGCCAGCAGTCTCGGCCTTCAAGCGGGGAGGGGCACAGATACGCAGTATTTT. Amino acid sequence: CASSLGLQAGRGTDTQYF.

This clonotype has a count of ten or more. This sequence joins TRBV7-9 and TRBJ2-3; 9 bases line up with TRBD2. Trimming removed 1 base from V and 4 bases from J; junction bases left unmatched: 3. The CDR3 covers 15 residues. Germline CDR1 SEHNR, CDR2 FQNEAQ (reference sequence). The chain's CDR3 is CASSLGGTSSDTQYF. DNA of the CDR3: TGTGCCAGCAGCTTAGGGGGGACTAGCTCAGATACGCAGTATTTT.

The chain couples TRBV7-9 to TRBJ2-2, with a weak D call TRBD1 (5 bases). Trimming left V 0 bases short and J 4 bases short, with 18 bases between. The germline gives CDR1 SEHNR, CDR2 FQNEAQ (reference sequence). The CDR3 length is 18 residues. CDR3 DNA: TGTGCCAGCAGCTTAGCCCAGGGTTTGAGTTGGAGCACCGGGGAGCTGTTTTTT. Encoded protein: CASSLAQGLSWSTGELFF.

This clonotype was picked up many times. This chain links TRBV28 with TRBJ2-7; D gene unclear. V was clipped by 7 bases and J by 2 bases, with 6 bases between them. The germline gives CDR1 MDHEN, CDR2 SYDVKM. The CDR3 runs to 11 residues. CDR3 amino acids: CASKGPYEQYF. CDR3 sequence (DNA): TGTGCCAGCAAAGGCCCCTACGAGCAGTACTTC. Looking up the rest from reference TRBV28 and TRBJ2-7 gives the full variable domain: DVKVTQSSRYLVKRTGEKVFLECVQDMDHENMFWYRQDPGLGLRLIYFSYDVKMKEKGDIPEGYSVSREKKERFSLILESASTNQTSMYLCASKGPYEQYFGPGTRLTVT.

This clonotype has at least ten counts. This chain uses TRBV20-1 with TRBJ1-1, with TRBD1 matching over 7 bases. V lost 1 base to trimming and J lost 6 bases; unmatched junction nucleotides: 11. The germline V gene encodes CDR1 DFQATT and CDR2 SNEGSKA (reference sequence). The length of the CDR3 is 15 residues. This chain's CDR3 is CSARGRGPSHAEAFF. For the CDR3, the DNA is TGCAGTGCTAGAGGTAGGGGGCCGTCGCACGCTGAAGCTTTCTTT.

The rearrangement joins TRBV5-1 to TRBJ1-1; TRBD1 might be the D (5 bases). CDR3 length: 14 amino acids. CDR1 SGHRS and CDR2 YFSETQ come from the germline V gene. Trimming left V 0 bases short and J 4 bases short, with 10 bases between. The CDR3 loop reads CASSLVVGATEAFF. DNA of the CDR3: TGCGCCAGCAGCTTGGTGGTAGGGGCCACTGAAGCTTTCTTT.

This clonotype was counted many times. The gene calls are TRBV6-1 and TRBJ2-4, with 9 bases that match TRBD1. The CDR3 consists of 13 residues. Germline-derived CDR1 and CDR2 are MNHNS and SASEGT. The ends lost 1 base at V and 12 bases at J; junction bases unmatched: 4. This CDR3 reads CASSEGTQGAQYF. The CDR3 DNA is TGTGCCAGCAGTGAAGGTACACAGGGGGCTCAGTACTTC.

The J gene is TRBJ1-5, the V gene TRBV6-5; 7 bases agree with TRBD1. J gave up 4 bases and V 4 bases, and 4 bases lay outside the gene matches. CDR1 is MNHEY and CDR2 is SVGAGI in the germline V gene. CDR3 size: 14 residues. The CDR3 spells CASSSPDRNQPQHF. Written as DNA, the CDR3 is TGTGCCAGCAGTTCTCCGGACAGGAATCAGCCCCAGCATTTT.

There are a few counts of this clonotype. One end of the junction does not line up with germline, which may come from a read error. The chain employs TRBV7-7 and TRBJ2-5, with 7 bases aligning to TRBD1. The CDR3 is made up of 15 amino acids. Germline assignment: CDR1 SSHAT and CDR2 FNYEAQ (reference sequence). CDR3: CASSAGDSSREGQYF. In nucleotides, the CDR3 is TGTGCTAGCAGCGCTGGGGACAGCTCAAGAGAAGGCCAGTACTTC.

This clonotype has a count of ten or more. The chain is built from TRBV2 and TRBJ1-3, with D hard to call. The CDR3 runs 12 residues. The V and J ends lost 7 bases and 1 base respectively, with 5 bases between them. Germline CDR1 is SNHLY and CDR2 is FYNNEI. The CDR3 sequence is CASKSSGNTIYF. CDR3 DNA sequence: TGTGCCAGCAAATCATCTGGAAACACCATATATTTT.

This clonotype was recorded at least ten times. The V and J genes are TRBV5-6 and TRBJ2-1; D is uncertain. Germline V gene data show CDR1 as SGHDT and CDR2 as YYEEEE. The germline V and J ends were trimmed by 4 bases and 1 base, with 12 bases remaining between them. The CDR3 has 15 residues. DNA of the CDR3: TGTGCCAGCAGCCCCATTGACTCTTCCTACAATGAGCAGTTCTTC. This gives the protein CASSPIDSSYNEQFF.

The count of this clonotype is one. It may be a read error: a sequence one base away is much more abundant. This chain connects TRBV7-6 to TRBJ2-1, with D perhaps TRBD2 (6 bases). V gave up 4 bases and J gave up 9 bases, with 19 bases separating them. This CDR3 is 15 amino acids long. Germline CDR1 is SGHVS and CDR2 is FNYEAQ. The chain's CDR3 is CASSSGTPRKGEQFF. The CDR3 DNA sequence: TGTGCCAGCAGCTCCGGGACTCCAAGGAAGGGTGAGCAGTTCTTC.